The next 3 T cell receptor beta chains were all read from a single sample in a study of shared T cell receptors in the human thymus. This table comes from immunoSEQ multiplex PCR, and its TCRdb copy is limited to in-frame clones, with some not included. The table shows approximately 730,000 clones, with roughly 85% occurring only once. The sample also formed part of further work on human thymus T cells.

Sequences were obtained from thymocytes. These TCRs come from a girl under three years old with a congenital heart defect.

This chain joins TRBV7-2 and TRBJ2-3; D perhaps matches TRBD2 (5 bases). CDR3 length: 14 residues. From germline, CDR1 is SGHTA and CDR2 FQGNSA. Between the trimmed V and J ends, which lost 5 bases and 0 bases, there was a span of 9 bases. The chain's CDR3 is CASSEADSTDTQYF. The CDR3 DNA is TGTGCCAGCAGCGAAGCGGACAGCACAGATACGCAGTATTTT.

V is TRBV11-2 and J is TRBJ1-1, with D perhaps matching TRBD1 (5 bases). This CDR3 spans 15 amino acids. The V gene's germline CDR1 is SGHAT and CDR2 FQNNGV. V lost 4 bases and J lost 1, with 13 bases in between. Written as DNA, the CDR3 is TGTGCCAGCAGCTCCAGGGAGGGTGGGAACACTGAAGCTTTCTTT. The encoded protein is CASSSREGGNTEAFF.

The chain recombines TRBV19 with TRBJ1-4; 9 bases are a match to TRBD1. V trimming: 7 bases; J trimming: 5 bases; junction bases outside the gene matches: 2. This CDR3 comprises 13 residues. Germline CDR1 is LNHDA and CDR2 is SQIVND (reference sequence). CDR3 region: CASIGQGNEKLFF. For the CDR3, the DNA is TGTGCCAGTATCGGACAGGGGAATGAAAAACTGTTTTTT.